This entry describes one TCR beta chain. The sample comes from a study of blood T cell repertoires in COVID-19. Turning to the study itself: Acute and convalescent COVID-19 specimens originated in the United States, Italy and Spain. The analysed material was cDNA or gDNA that came from T cells, B-cell-depleted T cells, or PBMCs.

The CDR3 consists of 15 residues. The assay was immunoSEQ multiplex PCR, and TCRdb's table has in-frame clones only and misses some. The profile covers more than 95,000 clones, with around 90% appearing a single time and 3.1% taken by the ten largest. The receptor was isolated from a middle-aged man in a cohort sampled during active COVID-19. Sequenced sample: peripheral blood. The chain employs TRBV21-1 and TRBJ1-1; the D call in the table, TRBD1, was not verified against the DNA. TRBV21-1 is reported as a pseudogene. The chain's CDR3 is CASSAQGILATEAFF. The CDR3 region has the DNA TGTGCCAGCAGCGCTCAGGGGATCTTAGCCACTGAAGCTTTCTTT.